These 21 T cell receptor beta chains were sequenced from one sample in a study of blood T cell repertoires in COVID-19. Assay used: immunoSEQ multiplex PCR; TCRdb lists only in-frame clones, some missing. The table shows 200,000 to 250,000 clones, with 80% to 85% occurring only once. Sequencing input: peripheral blood. These TCRs come from a woman in her 70s with COVID-19, enrolled during active disease.

This clone was seen a handful of times. Within the sample, other DNA sequences also encode this same CDR3. The chain links TRBV18 to TRBJ1-1; maybe TRBD1 (6 bases). Trimming took off 4 bases at V and 3 bases at J, with 9 bases between the two ends. Germline loops: CDR1 KGHSH, CDR2 LQKENI. This CDR3 comprises 13 residues. CDR3 protein: CASSLNRDTEAFF. DNA for the CDR3: TGTGCCAGCTCACTTAACAGGGACACTGAAGCTTTCTTT.

J is TRBJ1-5 and V is TRBV30; 9 positions match TRBD1. Losses at the gene ends were 0 bases for V and 6 bases for J; bases not matched to a gene: 3. The CDR3 is 14 amino acids. Looked up from germline, CDR1 is GTSNPN and CDR2 is SVGIG (reference sequence). This CDR3 reads CAWSVGTGPQPQHF. In DNA form, the CDR3 reads TGTGCCTGGAGTGTCGGGACAGGGCCTCAGCCCCAGCATTTT.

As DNA, the CDR3 is TGTGCCATCAGGTCAGGGGGAGAGAACACTGAAGCTTTCTTT. It encodes CAIRSGGENTEAFF. The chain is built from TRBV10-3 and TRBJ1-1; the match to TRBD1 covers 7 bases. This CDR3 is 14 amino acids long. From germline, CDR1 is ENHRY and CDR2 SYGVKD. V was pared by 6 bases and J by 1 base, with 5 bases of the junction left unmatched.

This rearrangement joins TRBV28 to TRBJ2-7; tentatively, D is TRBD1 (6 bases). This CDR3 is built from 16 residues. V was pared by 3 bases and J by 6 bases, with 21 bases between. From germline, CDR1 is MDHEN and CDR2 SYDVKM. The CDR3 protein is CASSLLSRGKAGEQYF. In DNA, the CDR3 is TGTGCCAGCAGTTTGTTGTCCAGGGGAAAGGCAGGCGAGCAGTACTTC. Using reference TRBV28 and TRBJ2-7 for the parts outside the CDR3, the full variable domain is DVKVTQSSRYLVKRTGEKVFLECVQDMDHENMFWYRQDPGLGLRLIYFSYDVKMKEKGDIPEGYSVSREKKERFSLILESASTNQTSMYLCASSLLSRGKAGEQYFGPGTRLTVT.

This chain joins TRBV19 and TRBJ1-1; D is ambiguous. There are 15 residues in the CDR3. Germline CDR1 LNHDA, CDR2 SQIVND (reference sequence). V lost 3 bases and J 0 bases, leaving 11 bases between the germline ends. The chain's CDR3 is CASSIQALMNTEAFF. DNA for the CDR3: TGTGCCAGTAGTATTCAAGCCTTGATGAACACTGAAGCTTTCTTT.

This clone was counted many times. This chain uses TRBV11-2 with TRBJ1-2, with unresolved D. CDR1 and CDR2 from the germline V gene are SGHAT and FQNNGV. The CDR3 is 13 amino acids. V lost 1 base and J lost 8, with 11 bases in between. The CDR3 is CASSLGIVEGYTF. In nucleotides, the CDR3 is TGTGCCAGCAGCTTAGGGATCGTGGAGGGCTACACCTTC.

The CDR3: CASSAAGINSEQFF. In nucleotides, the CDR3 is TGTGCCAGCAGCGCGGCCGGGATCAACAGTGAGCAGTTCTTC. The chain combines TRBV7-2 with TRBJ2-1; D may be TRBD2 (5 bases). The germline V gene has CDR1 SGHTA and CDR2 FQGNSA. V shed 5 bases and J shed 9 bases, with 17 bases lying between them. The CDR3 runs 14 residues.

The V call is TRBV28, the J call TRBJ2-5, with 7 bases identical to TRBD2. The CDR3 spans 14 residues. The junction had 11 bases not matched to a gene; V was cut back by 8 bases and J by 5 bases. Germline V CDR1 and CDR2: MDHEN, SYDVKM. This CDR3 reads CASATGGGVETQYF. As DNA, the CDR3 is TGTGCCAGCGCGACGGGAGGTGGAGTGGAGACCCAGTACTTC.

The CDR3 region is CASTLRDTNTEAFF. The CDR3 DNA is TGTGCCAGCACGTTGAGGGACACGAACACTGAAGCTTTCTTT. V usage is TRBV6-5 and J usage is TRBJ1-1; possibly TRBD1 for D (6 bases). Deletions cut 7 bases from V and 1 base from J, with 13 bases between. This CDR3 has 14 residues. The germline gives CDR1 MNHEY, CDR2 SVGAGI.

The chain couples TRBV29-1 to TRBJ1-1; 7 bases map to TRBD1. There are 14 residues in the CDR3. The J segment lost 0 bases and the V segment lost 7 bases, leaving 8 bases of the junction unmatched. Per germline, CDR1 SQVTM and CDR2 ANQGSEA. The CDR3 here is CSGNRGSLNTEAFF. As DNA, the CDR3 is TGCAGCGGAAACAGGGGATCCTTGAACACTGAAGCTTTCTTT.

This clone has a handful of counts. CDR3 sequence (DNA): TGCAGCGTTTTCACGGGGACAGCAGCCTACAATGAGCAGTTCTTC. It specifies CSVFTGTAAYNEQFF. The chain uses TRBV29-1 and TRBJ2-1, with 7 nucleotides matching TRBD1. With V trimmed by 5 bases and J by 2 bases, 9 bases remained unmatched. The CDR3 loop spans 15 amino acids. Per germline, CDR1 SQVTM and CDR2 ANQGSEA.

This clone was observed a single time. The V and J genes are TRBV18 and TRBJ2-3; D is ambiguous. Germline lookup yields CDR1 KGHSH and CDR2 LQKENI. This CDR3 is 16 amino acids long. V lost 2 bases, J lost 4 bases, and 16 bases lay in between. CDR3 protein: CASSPNRLTGADTQYF. The CDR3 bases are TGTGCCAGCTCACCAAATCGGCTAACTGGAGCAGATACGCAGTATTTT. Looking up the rest from reference TRBV18 and TRBJ2-3 gives the full variable domain: NAGVMQNPRHLVRRRGQEARLRCSPMKGHSHVYWYRQLPEEGLKFMVYLQKENIIDESGMPKERFSAEFPKEGPSILRIQQVVRGDSAAYFCASSPNRLTGADTQYFGPGTRLTVL.

The rearrangement joins TRBV19 to TRBJ2-4; weak D call: TRBD1 (6 bases). The ends were cut back, 7 bases at V and 6 bases at J, with 22 bases in the middle. The CDR3 runs to 16 residues. Germline CDR1 and CDR2: LNHDA and SQIVND (reference sequence). The DNA for the CDR3 is TGTGCCAGTAAGGGTTGGGCTGAGACAGGACTAAACATTCAGTACTTC. Protein product: CASKGWAETGLNIQYF.

The V and J genes are TRBV10-3 and TRBJ1-1, with TRBD1 identical over 7 bases. The CDR3 spans 12 residues. Germline assignment: CDR1 ENHRY and CDR2 SYGVKD. The V segment lost 7 bases and the J segment 6 bases; nucleotides outside the gene matches: 5. CDR3 in amino acids: CAIKGQSSEAFF. The CDR3 DNA follows: TGTGCCATCAAGGGACAGTCGTCTGAAGCTTTCTTT.

This clone was counted many times. This chain connects TRBV14 to TRBJ2-1, with 9 bases fitting TRBD2. Germline V CDR1 and CDR2: SGHDN, FVKESK. CDR3 length equals 18 residues. V gave up 6 bases and J gave up 3 bases; unmatched junction bases: 15. In nucleotides, the CDR3 is TGTGCCAGCAGTAATAGGGTTGCGGGAGGGTGGCTCTACAATGAGCAGTTCTTC. This encodes CASSNRVAGGWLYNEQFF.

This rearrangement joins TRBV7-8 to TRBJ1-3, with D unclear. Trimming pared 1 base from V and 8 bases from J, leaving 9 bases between. The CDR3 totals 13 residues. Germline V gene lookup returns CDR1 SGHVS and CDR2 FQNEAQ. CDR3 protein: CASSLVVGDTIYF. In DNA, the CDR3 is TGTGCCAGCAGCTTAGTGGTGGGAGACACCATATATTTT.

The V call is TRBV28, the J call TRBJ1-1; no firm D call. The germline V gene has CDR1 MDHEN and CDR2 SYDVKM. The CDR3 covers 10 residues. Trimming removed 10 bases from V and 6 bases from J, with 9 bases in between. The CDR3 bases are TGTGCCACCCCAGTTCCTGAAGCTTTCTTT. Translation gives CATPVPEAFF.

The rearrangement joins TRBV6-4 to TRBJ1-6; tentative D call: TRBD1 (6 bases). V lost 6 bases, J lost 0 bases, and 9 bases lay in between. Germline values: CDR1 MRHNA, CDR2 SNTAGT. The CDR3 is 15 residues long. The CDR3 region has the DNA TGTGCCAGCAGCAGGGGAAGCTCCTATAATTCACCCCTCCACTTT. It translates to CASSRGSSYNSPLHF.

The genes are TRBV2 and TRBJ2-7; D might be TRBD1 (6 bases). This CDR3 has 15 amino acids. Germline V gene lookup returns CDR1 SNHLY and CDR2 FYNNEI. V shed 5 bases and J shed 0 bases, with 14 bases lying between them. The CDR3 protein is CASSLDSSFSYEQYF. DNA of the CDR3: TGTGCCAGCAGTCTGGACAGTTCCTTCTCCTACGAGCAGTACTTC.

This sequence joins TRBV6-2 or TRBV6-3 and TRBJ2-7, with TRBD2 identical over 11 bases. Germline V CDR1 and CDR2: MNHEY, SVGEGT. V was pared by 4 bases and J by 2 bases, with 7 bases of the junction left unmatched. CDR3 length equals 16 residues. In nucleotides, the CDR3 is TGTGCCAGCAGTTTCCTAGCGGGAGGAGTAGCCTACGAGCAGTACTTC. This gives the protein CASSFLAGGVAYEQYF.

The V call is TRBV29-1, the J call TRBJ2-1, with D perhaps matching TRBD1 (5 bases). CDR1 and CDR2 (germline): SQVTM, ANQGSEA. This CDR3 has 11 residues. V was trimmed by 4 bases and J by 7 bases, leaving 8 bases between them. The CDR3 reads CSVGRENEQFF. The CDR3 DNA reads as TGCAGCGTTGGCAGGGAAAATGAGCAGTTCTTC.